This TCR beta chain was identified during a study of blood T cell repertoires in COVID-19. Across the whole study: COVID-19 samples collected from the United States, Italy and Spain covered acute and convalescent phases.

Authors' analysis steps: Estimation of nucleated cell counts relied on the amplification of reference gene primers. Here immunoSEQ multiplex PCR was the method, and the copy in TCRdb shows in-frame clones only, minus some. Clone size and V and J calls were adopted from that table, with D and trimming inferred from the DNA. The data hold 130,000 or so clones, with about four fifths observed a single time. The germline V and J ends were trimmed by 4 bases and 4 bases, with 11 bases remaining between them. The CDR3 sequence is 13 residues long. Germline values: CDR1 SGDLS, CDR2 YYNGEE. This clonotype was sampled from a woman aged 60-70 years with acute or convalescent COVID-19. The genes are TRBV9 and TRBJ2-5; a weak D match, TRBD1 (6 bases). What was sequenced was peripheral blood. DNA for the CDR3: TGTGCCAGCAGCCCGGGACACTCAGAGACCCAGTACTTC. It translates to CASSPGHSETQYF.